What follows describes a single TCR beta chain. The antigen is unknown. This specimen belongs to a study of T cell responses to AZD1222 COVID-19 vaccine. Findings and limits, study-wide: Clonal diversity may have been underestimated in mostly white British donors. Regions left unmutated in variants are reportedly the target of nearly half of spike-specific TCRs.

The germline CDR1 and CDR2 sequences are LGHDT and YNNKEL (reference sequence). This CDR3 is 19 amino acids long. Trimming cost V 0 bases and J 5 bases; bases outside gene matches: 9. The protocol was immunoSEQ multiplex PCR, while the TCRdb copy is restricted to in-frame clones and leaves out a portion. The sample lists about 100,000 clones; around 89% were seen once. The TCR sequence derives from an adult in good health. The sequencing used peripheral blood, collected on day 0 of AZD1222 vaccination. The V gene is TRBV3-1 (or the pseudogene TRBV3-2), the J gene TRBJ2-1; 14 bases fit TRBD2. The CDR3 DNA sequence: TGTGCCAGCAGCCAAGATGACAGGGAGGGACTAGCGGGAGACAATGAGCAGTTCTTC. It encodes CASSQDDREGLAGDNEQFF.